In this sample, the clone carrying this T cell receptor (beta chain) turned up a few times. This same CDR3 is encoded by further DNA sequences in the sample. The sample is drawn from a study of memory CD4+ T cells and cytomegalovirus serostatus. The sort gate was single viable CD3+CD4+CD8-CD45RO+ cells for memory CD4+ T cells. Serostatus was set by detecting CMV pp150, pp28, p38, p52 IgG. Data came from immunoSEQ multiplex PCR; TCRdb stores just in-frame clones and leaves some out. The table includes 85,000 to 100,000 clones, about 80% detected once. The V and J ends lost 0 bases and 0 bases respectively, with 6 bases between them. The CDR3 covers 14 residues. Germline CDR1 reads KGHSH; CDR2 reads LQKENI.

Source material: memory CD4+ T cells from blood. This chain connects TRBV18 to TRBJ2-7; D is unresolved. The TCR was taken from an adult in good health and CMV-seropositive. In DNA form, the CDR3 reads TGTGCCAGCTCACCACCGGGCAACTCCTACGAGCAGTACTTC. Amino acid sequence: CASSPPGNSYEQYF.